Below are 22 T cell receptor beta chains sequenced from a single sample in a study of CD8 T cells in Susac syndrome. It was with random hexamers that roughly 0.45 to 1 ug RNA was reverse transcribed. TCRdb called the immunoSEQ multiplex PCR reads again in MiXCR, with one record for every CDR3 protein. Counted here are 150,000 or so distinct CDR3 sequences, about 92% occurring once; the ten biggest clones make up 0.065% to 0.085%. Sequencing was carried out using CD4+ T cells from PBMCs. These receptors all stem from a human donor in good health.

The chain uses TRBV12-3 or TRBV12-4 and TRBJ1-5; a possible D gene is TRBD1 (5 bases). The CDR3 sequence is 13 residues long. Trimming took 4 bases from V and 7 from J, leaving 11 bases between them. The CDR3 DNA is TGTGCCAGCAGTTGGGACTGGAGGCAGCCCCAGCATTTT. Protein product: CASSWDWRQPQHF.

The chain uses TRBV6-1 and TRBJ2-1; TRBD2 aligns across 15 bases. V lost 6 bases and J lost 6; bases outside the gene matches: 6. This CDR3 has 16 amino acids. CDR1 is MNHNS and CDR2 is SASEGT in the germline V gene. The CDR3 reads CASRFWTSGGANEQFF. In DNA, the CDR3 is TGTGCCAGCAGGTTTTGGACTAGCGGGGGGGCCAATGAGCAGTTCTTC.

The chain employs TRBV6-1 and TRBJ1-5; 7 nucleotides align to TRBD1. The CDR3 is made up of 14 amino acids. The germline V gene encodes CDR1 MNHNS and CDR2 SASEGT. Trimming at V came to 6 bases and at J to 7 bases, leaving 9 bases not matched to a gene. The DNA of the CDR3 is TGTGCCAGCAGGGATTACAGGGGACCCCAGCCCCAGCATTTT. Protein product: CASRDYRGPQPQHF.

V is TRBV18 and J is TRBJ1-5; perhaps TRBD1 as D (6 bases). The CDR3 length is 15 residues. CDR1 and CDR2 from the germline V gene are KGHSH and LQKENI. The V end lost 6 bases, the J end lost 5 bases, and 17 bases lay between the germline ends. CDR3 nucleotides: TGTGCCAGCTCGCCGGACAGTGTGATTTATCAGCCCCAGCATTTT. The encoded protein is CASSPDSVIYQPQHF.

The V call is TRBV5-6, the J call TRBJ2-7; D gene ambiguous. The CDR3 runs to 12 residues. The germline gives CDR1 SGHDT, CDR2 YYEEEE. V lost 1 base and J 4 bases, leaving 6 bases between the germline ends. The CDR3 nucleotides are TGTGCCAGCAGCTTGTTCCTTTACGAGCAGTACTTC. As protein: CASSLFLYEQYF.

V and J are TRBV29-1 and TRBJ1-2, with D maybe TRBD1 (6 bases). Germline CDR1 reads SQVTM; CDR2 reads ANQGSEA. Trimming removed 4 bases from V and 5 bases from J, with 14 bases in between. This CDR3 comprises 13 residues. The CDR3 DNA follows: TGCAGCGTTGGACGGACCAGGGGATATGGCTACACCTTC. It specifies CSVGRTRGYGYTF.

The chain links TRBV9 to TRBJ2-5; no firm D call. The V gene's germline CDR1 is SGDLS and CDR2 YYNGEE. V was pared by 1 base and J by 5 bases, with 9 bases between. The CDR3 has 13 residues. The DNA for the CDR3 is TGTGCCAGCAGCGTACAACCGATTGAGACCCAGTACTTC. Protein: CASSVQPIETQYF.

Only one count was recorded for this clonotype. V usage is TRBV13 and J usage is TRBJ1-6; 11 bases are shared with TRBD1. V lost 5 bases to trimming and J lost 10 bases; unmatched junction nucleotides: 13. CDR1 is PRHDT, CDR2 FYEKMQ, per germline (reference sequence). The CDR3 runs to 17 residues. In DNA form, the CDR3 reads TGTGCCAGCAGCCGCAACTTGGACAGGGGGCTTCGCTCACCCCTCCACTTT. Translation gives CASSRNLDRGLRSPLHF. The full variable domain, in which reference TRBV13 and TRBJ1-6 provide the parts outside the CDR3, is AAGVIQSPRHLIKEKRETATLKCYPIPRHDTVYWYQQGPGQDPQFLISFYEKMQSDKGSIPDRFSAQQFSDYHSELNMSSLELGDSALYFCASSRNLDRGLRSPLHFGNGTRLTVT.

The chain recombines TRBV28 with TRBJ2-5, with TRBD2 matching 9 bases. The CDR3 sequence is 17 residues long. Trimming cost V 3 bases and J 5 bases; bases outside gene matches: 13. CDR1 is MDHEN and CDR2 is SYDVKM in the germline V gene. The CDR3 DNA reads TGTGCCAGCAGTTTGGGTCTAGCGGGGCCGTTTGGGGAGACCCAGTACTTC. Protein: CASSLGLAGPFGETQYF.

This chain connects TRBV6-2 or TRBV6-3 to TRBJ1-5; no clear D gene. Germline V CDR1 and CDR2: MNHEY, SVGEGT. Trimming stripped 0 bases from V and 3 bases from J, with 15 bases between. The CDR3 contains 17 residues. CDR3 region: CASSYSFYGKVNQPQHF. The DNA for the CDR3 is TGTGCCAGCAGTTACTCGTTTTATGGTAAGGTCAATCAGCCCCAGCATTTT.

CDR3 sequence reads: CAWSVLRAGELFF. The DNA for the CDR3 is TGTGCCTGGAGTGTACTAAGGGCCGGGGAGCTGTTTTTT. V and J are TRBV30 and TRBJ2-2; D ambiguous. Trimming removed 0 bases at V and 6 bases at J, with 8 bases between. Germline CDR1 reads GTSNPN; CDR2 reads SVGIG (reference sequence). The CDR3 loop spans 13 amino acids.

The sample holds one count of this clonotype. The chain recombines TRBV27 with TRBJ2-7, with 9 nucleotides matching TRBD1. CDR1 and CDR2 from the germline V gene are MNHEY and SMNVEV (reference sequence). This CDR3 has 15 amino acids. J lost 6 bases, V lost 5 bases, and 11 bases had no gene match. CDR3 protein: CASSRADRGIGEQYF. CDR3 DNA: TGTGCCAGCAGTAGGGCCGACAGGGGGATTGGCGAGCAGTACTTC.

The sample holds one count of this clonotype. The chain uses TRBV30 and TRBJ1-1; 7 bases are shared with TRBD1. CDR1 and CDR2 (germline): GTSNPN, SVGIG (reference sequence). The CDR3 is made up of 13 amino acids. Losses at the gene ends were 2 bases for V and 4 bases for J; bases not matched to a gene: 4. The CDR3 is CAWSRQGGTEAFF. The CDR3 coding sequence is TGTGCCTGGAGTAGACAGGGAGGCACTGAAGCTTTCTTT.

The chain couples TRBV24-1 to TRBJ1-2; 9 bases map to TRBD1. The CDR3 is 18 amino acids. Looked up from germline, CDR1 is KGHDR and CDR2 is SFDVKD. The J segment lost 5 bases and the V segment lost 4 bases, leaving 16 bases of the junction unmatched. The chain's CDR3 is CATSESPGQGKNGYGYTF. The CDR3 DNA is TGTGCCACCAGTGAGTCTCCGGGACAGGGTAAAAATGGGTATGGCTACACCTTC.

The chain has TRBV20-1 and TRBJ1-2, with 12 bases that match TRBD1. This CDR3 has 15 amino acids. Germline V lookup: CDR1 DFQATT, CDR2 SNEGSKA (reference sequence). V dropped 6 bases and J dropped 2; count of bases not matched to a gene: 7. In DNA form, the CDR3 reads TGCAGTGCCAGCGGGACAGGGGGCGCGAACTATGGCTACACCTTC. Protein product: CSASGTGGANYGYTF.

In DNA, the CDR3 is TGTGCCAGCAGGTTTTTGCTCATTGAGAACACTGAAGCTTTCTTT. Translation gives CASRFLLIENTEAFF. This rearrangement joins TRBV2 to TRBJ1-1; D is uncertain. This CDR3 has 15 amino acids. Germline-derived CDR1 and CDR2 are SNHLY and FYNNEI. V dropped 6 bases and J dropped 1 base, with 15 bases sitting between them.

The V and J genes are TRBV4-3 and TRBJ2-3, with 9 positions matching TRBD2. Germline trimming cut 0 bases from V and 8 bases from J; bases unmatched to any gene: 6. Looked up from germline, CDR1 is LGHNA and CDR2 is YSLEER. The CDR3 sequence is 15 residues long. The CDR3 nucleotides are TGCGCCAGCAGCCAAGATCATAGCGGGGGAGGTACGCAGTATTTT. It translates to CASSQDHSGGGTQYF.

The chain recombines TRBV5-1 with TRBJ1-6; D is unresolved. V was shortened by 3 bases and J by 0 bases, with 10 bases between the two germline ends. Germline V gene data show CDR1 as SGHRS and CDR2 as YFSETQ. This CDR3 is 16 amino acids long. CDR3 coding DNA: TGCGCCAGCAGCTCTAATTTTCTCTCCTATAATTCACCCCTCCACTTT. Translating gives CASSSNFLSYNSPLHF.

The chain has TRBV2 and TRBJ2-5, with D unresolved. The CDR3 length is 13 residues. CDR1 and CDR2 (germline): SNHLY, FYNNEI. V was cut by 3 bases and J by 5 bases, with 10 bases left in between. CDR3 region: CASSDDVPETQYF. The CDR3 DNA follows: TGTGCCAGCAGTGACGACGTCCCCGAGACCCAGTACTTC. Together with reference TRBV2 and TRBJ2-5, the CDR3 gives the full variable domain: EPEVTQTPSHQVTQMGQEVILRCVPISNHLYFYWYRQILGQKVEFLVSFYNNEISEKSEIFDDQFSVERPDGSNFTLKIRSTKLEDSAMYFCASSDDVPETQYFGPGTRLLVL.

The V call is TRBV23-1, the J call TRBJ1-1, with D maybe TRBD1 (6 bases). TRBV23-1 is flagged as an ORF with uncertain function. With 5 bases removed from V and 7 bases from J, the gap between germline ends came to 20 bases. The CDR3 runs 15 residues. This CDR3 is CASSKKVGQQNEAFF. The DNA of the CDR3 is TGCGCCAGCAGTAAAAAGGTCGGACAGCAGAATGAAGCTTTCTTT.

The chain joins TRBV14 to TRBJ2-7; TRBD2 agrees at 14 bases. This CDR3 has 15 amino acids. The trim removed 5 bases at V and 7 bases at J, leaving 7 bases unmatched. The germline V gene has CDR1 SGHDN and CDR2 FVKESK. The CDR3 DNA reads TGTGCCAGCAGCTTCGGACTAGCGGGAGGATGGGAGCAGTACTTC. This gives the protein CASSFGLAGGWEQYF.

The chain links TRBV6-1 to TRBJ2-7, with TRBD1 identical over 7 bases. Germline V gene sequence: CDR1 MNHNS, CDR2 SASEGT. This CDR3 comprises 15 residues. V lost 1 base, J lost 1 base, and 4 bases stayed unmatched. The CDR3 sequence: CASSEGQGVSYEQYF. The CDR3 DNA sequence: TGTGCCAGCAGTGAAGGACAGGGCGTATCCTACGAGCAGTACTTC.